This TCR beta chain was observed in a study of shared clonotypes between healthy human individuals. At the level of the study: Contributing individuals were a couple of females and three males aged 18 to 49. There were three CD4 naive, three CD4 memory, two CD8 naive and one CD8 memory plates per donor.

Assay used: immunoSEQ multiplex PCR; TCRdb lists only in-frame clones, some missing. The repertoire includes about 1 million clones, about 75% of them detected once, and 1.4% sits in the top ten. Note on this clone: Its antigen is still unknown.

Study results and caveats: Around 5.4% of naive CD4 clonotypes were common to four donors. The genetic and exposure-history diversity represented was limited by few donors.

Sequencing was carried out using memory CD4+ T cells sorted from blood. Subset denoted: CD45RA-negative fraction. This clonotype was obtained from a man between 18 and 29 years old in good health.

CDR3 nucleotides: TGTGCCAGCAGCTTGGAGGGGCACAGCAATCAGCCCCAGCATTTT. Translating gives CASSLEGHSNQPQHF. The J gene is TRBJ1-5, the V gene TRBV5-6, with TRBD1 as a possible D gene (5 bases). This CDR3 region has 15 residues. Germline lookup yields CDR1 SGHDT and CDR2 YYEEEE. V was shortened by 0 bases and J by 1 base, with 8 bases between the two germline ends.